The next 10 T cell receptor beta chains were all read from a single sample in a study of blood T cell repertoires in COVID-19. Some clones are missing from TCRdb's copy, which holds only in-frame ones; the method was immunoSEQ multiplex PCR. The table shows 150,000 to 200,000 clones, with around 86% occurring only once. The sequencing input was peripheral blood. The receptors here all came from a man between 60 and 75 years old with COVID-19, enrolled during active disease.

CDR3: CASSEVRRPLKGYTF. CDR3 DNA: TGTGCCAGCAGTGAAGTTCGCAGGCCCCTTAAGGGCTACACCTTC. This chain uses TRBV6-1 with TRBJ1-2; D is unclear. This CDR3 spans 15 amino acids. V dropped 1 base and J dropped 8 bases, with 17 bases sitting between them. The V gene's germline CDR1 is MNHNS and CDR2 SASEGT.

This sequence joins TRBV5-1 and TRBJ1-1, with D perhaps TRBD1 (6 bases). Per the germline V gene, CDR1 is SGHRS and CDR2 is YFSETQ. The CDR3 sequence is 15 residues long. Trimming shortened V by 4 bases and J by 0 bases, and 13 bases separated the two germline ends. CDR3 bases: TGCGCCAGCAGCCCGGCTGGGGGCTTGAACACTGAAGCTTTCTTT. Its translation: CASSPAGGLNTEAFF.

For the CDR3, the DNA is TGTGCCAGCAGCCCGGCCGGCGGGATAGCCTACGAGCAGTACTTC. Translating gives CASSPAGGIAYEQYF. The chain is built from TRBV7-3 and TRBJ2-7, with a tentative D call TRBD2 (6 bases). Germline assignment: CDR1 SGHTA and CDR2 FQGTGA. The CDR3 extends over 15 amino acids. Trimming stripped 5 bases from V and 2 bases from J, with 16 bases between.

This sequence joins TRBV7-2 and TRBJ2-4, with a possible D match to TRBD2 (5 bases). The CDR3 sequence is 12 residues long. The germline V gene has CDR1 SGHTA and CDR2 FQGNSA. Trimming shortened V by 4 bases and J by 12 bases, and 13 bases separated the two germline ends. CDR3 residues: CASSSDRRGQYF. The DNA for the CDR3 is TGTGCCAGCAGCTCCGACCGCCGGGGTCAGTACTTC.

The chain uses TRBV2 and TRBJ1-4; TRBD1 might be the D (5 bases). The CDR3 sequence is 15 residues long. Germline V CDR1 and CDR2: SNHLY, FYNNEI. Trimming removed 2 bases at V and 4 bases at J, with 11 bases between. CDR3 DNA sequence: TGTGCCAGCAGTGAAAAATGGGGCCATAATGAAAAACTGTTTTTT. It encodes CASSEKWGHNEKLFF. Based on the CDR3 plus reference TRBV2 and TRBJ1-4, the full variable domain is EPEVTQTPSHQVTQMGQEVILRCVPISNHLYFYWYRQILGQKVEFLVSFYNNEISEKSEIFDDQFSVERPDGSNFTLKIRSTKLEDSAMYFCASSEKWGHNEKLFFGSGTQLSVL.

This rearrangement joins TRBV18 to TRBJ2-3; 9 bases line up with TRBD1. CDR3 size: 14 residues. The germline V gene has CDR1 KGHSH and CDR2 LQKENI. The J segment lost 0 bases and the V segment lost 8 bases, leaving 3 bases of the junction unmatched. CDR3 coding DNA: TGTGCCAGCCGGACAGGGGCTAGCACAGATACGCAGTATTTT. Protein: CASRTGASTDTQYF.

The chain combines TRBV5-1 with TRBJ2-7; D might be TRBD1 (6 bases). The CDR3 has 15 amino acids. With 0 bases removed from V and 3 bases from J, the gap between germline ends came to 13 bases. Germline V lookup: CDR1 SGHRS, CDR2 YFSETQ. This CDR3 reads CASSLDGDTRYEQYF. CDR3 sequence (DNA): TGCGCCAGCAGCTTGGACGGGGACACCCGCTACGAGCAGTACTTC.

V gene TRBV7-2 combines with J gene TRBJ2-1; TRBD2 matches 9 bases. V was clipped by 2 bases and J by 4 bases; unmatched bases: 15. The germline CDR1 and CDR2 sequences are SGHTA and FQGNSA. CDR3 size: 19 residues. The chain's CDR3 is CASSLRGSSGSRGYNEQFF. DNA for the CDR3: TGTGCCAGCAGCTTAAGGGGGAGTAGCGGGAGTCGAGGGTACAATGAGCAGTTCTTC.

This chain connects TRBV7-2 to TRBJ2-1, with D possibly being TRBD1 (5 bases). The germline V gene encodes CDR1 SGHTA and CDR2 FQGNSA. V dropped 4 bases and J dropped 9 bases, with 16 bases sitting between them. The CDR3 extends over 14 amino acids. The CDR3 sequence is CASSSTPVGVEQFF. CDR3 sequence (DNA): TGTGCCAGCAGCTCAACGCCAGTAGGGGTTGAGCAGTTCTTC.

The rearrangement links TRBV5-8 to TRBJ1-4, with D maybe TRBD1 (5 bases). V was trimmed by 0 bases and J by 8 bases, leaving 17 bases between them. The CDR3 totals 16 residues. Germline V lookup: CDR1 SGHTS, CDR2 YDEGEE. The CDR3 DNA reads TGTGCCAGCAGCTTGGGGCAGGGCCCCAGGGTCGAAAAACTGTTTTTT. Protein sequence: CASSLGQGPRVEKLFF.